The 19 T cell receptor beta chains below were found in one sample sequenced in a study of CD8 T cells in ankylosing spondylitis. Study-wide findings and caveats: What appeared characteristic of ankylosing spondylitis blood was a TCR beta motif of about eight highly homologous variants.

For these TCRs, the target antigens are not known. From the 5' RACE reads, TCRdb called clonotypes with MiXCR, one entry per CDR3 protein. The sample records some 200,000 distinct CDR3 sequences, more than 5.5% being singletons. The sequenced material came from blood, either unsorted or a sorted T cell fraction (not recorded which). Receptors were obtained from a male donor with ankylosing spondylitis.

This clonotype was seen at least ten times. The chain is built from TRBV11-2 and TRBJ2-7; no definite D call. This CDR3 comprises 11 residues. Deletions cut 5 bases from V and 3 bases from J, with 5 bases between. Germline V lookup: CDR1 SGHAT, CDR2 FQNNGV. The CDR3 reads CASSTYYEQYF. In DNA, the CDR3 is TGTGCCAGCAGCACTTACTACGAGCAGTACTTC. Full variable domain (remainder filled in from reference TRBV11-2 and TRBJ2-7): EAGVAQSPRYKIIEKRQSVAFWCNPISGHATLYWYQQILGQGPKLLIQFQNNGVVDDSQLPKDRFSAERLKGVDSTLKIQPAKLEDSAVYLCASSTYYEQYFGPGTRLTVT.

Ten or more counts support this clonotype. The J gene is TRBJ2-1, the V gene TRBV12-3 or TRBV12-4; D unresolved. The CDR3 is 11 amino acids. The V end was cut by 2 bases, the J end by 8 bases, with 4 bases between. The CDR3: CASSLSDEQFF. The CDR3 DNA reads as TGTGCCAGCAGTTTATCCGATGAGCAGTTCTTC.

This clonotype was detected many times. The chain joins TRBV7-9 to TRBJ2-1; TRBD1 might be the D (8 bases). Trimming took 5 bases from V and 4 from J, leaving 12 bases between them. Germline-derived CDR1 and CDR2 are SEHNR and FQNEAQ (reference sequence). The CDR3 totals 14 residues. This CDR3 is CASSKQGGYNEQFF. CDR3 bases: TGTGCCAGCAGCAAACAGGGGGGGTACAATGAGCAGTTCTTC.

This clonotype has at least ten counts. This chain links TRBV28 with TRBJ1-1; 7 bases are a match to TRBD1. CDR1 and CDR2 (germline): MDHEN, SYDVKM. The ends lost 3 bases at V and 6 bases at J; junction bases unmatched: 10. This CDR3 contains 15 residues. CDR3 sequence reads: CASSFSPTGYAEAFF. Here the CDR3 DNA reads TGTGCCAGCAGTTTCTCCCCGACAGGGTACGCTGAAGCTTTCTTT.

There are many counts of this clonotype. This chain connects TRBV24-1 to TRBJ1-5, with a weak D call TRBD1 (5 bases). Germline-derived CDR1 and CDR2 are KGHDR and SFDVKD. The CDR3 covers 14 residues. V lost 9 bases and J 1 base, leaving 12 bases between the germline ends. In nucleotides, the CDR3 is TGTGCCACCTCGGCCCGACAGAGCAATCAGCCCCAGCATTTT. Amino acid sequence: CATSARQSNQPQHF.

About this clonotype: Since a much larger clone is just one base distant, this may be a read error. This chain joins TRBV5-1 and TRBJ2-1; perhaps TRBD1 as D (6 bases). The CDR3 has 14 residues. The germline gives CDR1 SGHRS, CDR2 YFSETQ. V gave up 5 bases and J gave up 10 bases, with 19 bases separating them. The CDR3 DNA follows: TGCGCCAGCAGATCCTTCACTGACGGACAGGAGCAGTTCTTC. Translated: CASRSFTDGQEQFF. The full variable domain, rest sourced from reference TRBV5-1 and TRBJ2-1, is KAGVTQTPRYLIKTRGQQVTLSCSPISGHRSVSWYQQTPGQGLQFLFEYFSETQRNKGNFPGRFSGRQFSNSRSEMNVSTLELGDSALYLCASRSFTDGQEQFFGPGTRLTVL.

In its sample, this clonotype was seen many times. The chain uses TRBV12-3 or TRBV12-4 and TRBJ1-1, with 9 bases lining up with TRBD1. The CDR3 loop spans 14 amino acids. V was pared by 5 bases and J by 3 bases, with 4 bases of the junction left unmatched. The DNA of the CDR3 is TGTGCCAGCAGTACAGGGGGCCGGGACACTGAAGCTTTCTTT. Its translation is CASSTGGRDTEAFF.

This clonotype was seen repeatedly, ten times or more. This chain joins TRBV7-6 and TRBJ2-1; 9 bases are shared with TRBD1. This CDR3 spans 15 amino acids. Germline trimming cut 1 base from V and 4 bases from J; bases unmatched to any gene: 2. The germline V gene encodes CDR1 SGHVS and CDR2 FNYEAQ. CDR3 bases: TGTGCCAGCAGCTTAGAGGGACAGGGTTACAATGAGCAGTTCTTC. Its protein product is CASSLEGQGYNEQFF. Full variable domain (outside the CDR3, taken from reference TRBV7-6 and TRBJ2-1): GAGVSQSPRYKVTKRGQDVALRCDPISGHVSLYWYRQALGQGPEFLTYFNYEAQQDKSGLPNDRFSAERPEGSISTLTIQRTEQRDSAMYRCASSLEGQGYNEQFFGPGTRLTVL.

This clonotype was counted at least ten times. The chain has TRBV6-5 and TRBJ2-3; D is ambiguous. CDR1 and CDR2 from the germline V gene are MNHEY and SVGAGI. Trimming pared 0 bases from V and 5 bases from J, leaving 6 bases between. This CDR3 is 13 amino acids long. The CDR3 DNA follows: TGTGCCAGCAGTTACTCGGTTGTAGATACGCAGTATTTT. Amino acid sequence: CASSYSVVDTQYF.

This clonotype was seen at least ten times. V usage is TRBV27 and J usage is TRBJ1-1, with D possibly matching TRBD1 (6 bases). The germline CDR1 and CDR2 sequences are MNHEY and SMNVEV (reference sequence). The CDR3 runs 15 residues. The V end was cut by 5 bases, the J end by 0 bases, with 13 bases between. The chain's CDR3 is CASSATGDMNTEAFF. The DNA for the CDR3 is TGTGCCAGCAGTGCGACAGGTGACATGAACACTGAAGCTTTCTTT.

This clonotype came up many times. J is TRBJ1-4 and V is TRBV6-1; D not resolved. This CDR3 is built from 18 residues. The germline V gene encodes CDR1 MNHNS and CDR2 SASEGT. Trimming stripped 6 bases from V and 2 bases from J, with 22 bases between. The CDR3 DNA reads TGTGCCAGCAGGAAGGAGTCCCTAAACCTGGGCACTAATGAAAAACTGTTTTTT. This encodes CASRKESLNLGTNEKLFF.

This clonotype was recorded at least ten times. The rearrangement links TRBV3-1 to TRBJ2-7; TRBD1 or TRBD2 may be the D gene (6 bases each). Trimming took off 4 bases at V and 1 base at J, with 14 bases between the two ends. Germline V lookup: CDR1 LGHDT, CDR2 YNNKEL (reference sequence). The CDR3 is 15 amino acids. CDR3 amino acids: CASSLEQGRSYEQYF. The CDR3 DNA reads TGTGCCAGCAGCCTGGAGCAGGGGAGGTCCTACGAGCAGTACTTC.

In its sample, this clonotype was seen many times. The gene calls are TRBV27 and TRBJ2-2, with 10 bases lining up with TRBD2. The length of the CDR3 is 16 residues. CDR1 is MNHEY and CDR2 is SMNVEV in the germline V gene (reference sequence). V gave up 3 bases and J gave up 4 bases; unmatched junction bases: 5. The chain's CDR3 is CASSFIAGGTTGELFF. CDR3 DNA sequence: TGTGCCAGCAGTTTTATAGCGGGAGGAACCACCGGGGAGCTGTTTTTT.

This clonotype was found many times. The V call is TRBV28, the J call TRBJ2-1, with 11 nucleotides matching TRBD2. CDR1 is MDHEN and CDR2 is SYDVKM in the germline V gene. The CDR3 totals 16 residues. The J segment lost 4 bases and the V segment lost 5 bases, leaving 7 bases of the junction unmatched. The CDR3 is CASSPLAGGSYNEQFF. The CDR3 DNA reads as TGTGCCAGCAGTCCCCTAGCGGGAGGTTCTTACAATGAGCAGTTCTTC.

This clonotype was detected ten times or more. The rearrangement joins TRBV28 to TRBJ2-5; D is undetermined. Germline V CDR1 and CDR2: MDHEN, SYDVKM. V gave up 0 bases and J gave up 4 bases, with 6 bases separating them. The CDR3 has 13 amino acids. CDR3 bases: TGTGCCAGCAGTTTATGGGGTGGAGAGACCCAGTACTTC. This codes for CASSLWGGETQYF.

This clonotype was observed at least ten times. The rearrangement joins TRBV7-9 to TRBJ2-4, with D perhaps matching TRBD1 or TRBD2 (5 bases each). Germline V CDR1 and CDR2: SEHNR, FQNEAQ (reference sequence). V was cut by 6 bases and J by 8 bases, with 20 bases left in between. The CDR3 loop spans 15 amino acids. CDR3 residues: CASSPWGASRDIQYF. CDR3 in DNA: TGTGCCAGCAGTCCCTGGGGAGCGTCCAGGGACATTCAGTACTTC.

This clonotype was seen only a few times. V is TRBV11-3 and J is TRBJ2-3, with D perhaps being TRBD1 or TRBD2 (6 bases each). The germline gives CDR1 SGHNT, CDR2 YENEEA. Trimming shortened V by 4 bases and J by 8 bases, and 25 bases separated the two germline ends. This CDR3 contains 17 residues. Here the CDR3 reads CASSSDRAKGGFGTQYF. In DNA form, the CDR3 reads TGTGCCAGCAGCTCTGACCGGGCCAAAGGGGGGTTCGGTACGCAGTATTTT.

This clonotype has at least ten counts. CDR3 bases: TGTGCCAGCAGAAGTACAGGACAGGGGGCGCGGCGCTATGGCTACACCTTC. The encoded protein is CASRSTGQGARRYGYTF. The V gene is TRBV27, the J gene TRBJ1-2, with 11 bases fitting TRBD1. Germline V gene sequence: CDR1 MNHEY, CDR2 SMNVEV (reference sequence). Trimming removed 6 bases from V and 4 bases from J; junction bases left unmatched: 13. This CDR3 comprises 17 residues.

This clonotype was observed many times. The J gene is TRBJ1-5, the V gene TRBV7-9, with 8 bases fitting TRBD1. The length of the CDR3 is 16 residues. V lost 5 bases to trimming and J lost 4 bases; unmatched junction nucleotides: 10. CDR1 SEHNR and CDR2 FQNEAQ come from the germline V gene (reference sequence). CDR3 DNA: TGTGCCAGCAGCGGGGGGGCCAGGGGGCTGAATCAGCCCCAGCATTTT. This codes for CASSGGARGLNQPQHF.